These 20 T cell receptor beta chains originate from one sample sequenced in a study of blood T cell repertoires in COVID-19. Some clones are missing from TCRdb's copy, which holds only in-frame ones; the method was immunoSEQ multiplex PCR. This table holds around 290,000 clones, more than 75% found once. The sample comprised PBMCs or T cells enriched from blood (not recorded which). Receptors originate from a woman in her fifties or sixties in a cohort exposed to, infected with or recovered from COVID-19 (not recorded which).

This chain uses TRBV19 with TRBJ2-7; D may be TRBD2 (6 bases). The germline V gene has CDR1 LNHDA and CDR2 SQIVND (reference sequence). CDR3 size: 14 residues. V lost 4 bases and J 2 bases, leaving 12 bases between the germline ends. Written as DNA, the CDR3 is TGTGCCAGTAGTAACCTCGGGGGACCCTACGAGCAGTACTTC. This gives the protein CASSNLGGPYEQYF. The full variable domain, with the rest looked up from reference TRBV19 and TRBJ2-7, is DGGITQSPKYLFRKEGQNVTLSCEQNLNHDAMYWYRQDPGQGLRLIYYSQIVNDFQKGDIAEGYSVSREKKESFPLTVTSAQKNPTAFYLCASSNLGGPYEQYFGPGTRLTVT.

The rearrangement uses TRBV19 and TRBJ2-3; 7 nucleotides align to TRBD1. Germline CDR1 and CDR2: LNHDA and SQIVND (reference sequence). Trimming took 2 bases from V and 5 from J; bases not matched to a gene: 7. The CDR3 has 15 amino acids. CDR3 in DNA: TGTGCCAGTAGTATACAGGACAGGCAGGGAGATACGCAGTATTTT. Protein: CASSIQDRQGDTQYF.

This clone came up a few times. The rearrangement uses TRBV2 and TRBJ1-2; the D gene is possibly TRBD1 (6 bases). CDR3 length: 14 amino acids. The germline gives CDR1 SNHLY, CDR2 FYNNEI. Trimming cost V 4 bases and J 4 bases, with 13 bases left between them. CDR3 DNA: TGTGCCAGCAGTGCTCCTGGACAGTCCTATGGCTACACCTTC. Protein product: CASSAPGQSYGYTF.

The CDR3 reads CASSYLLAGVEQYF. In DNA, the CDR3 is TGTGCCAGCAGTTATTTGCTAGCGGGAGTCGAGCAGTACTTC. V and J are TRBV6-5 and TRBJ2-7; the match to TRBD2 covers 10 bases. The CDR3 sequence is 14 residues long. After removal of 3 bases from V and 6 bases from J, the junction contained 5 bases not matched to a gene. Germline loops: CDR1 MNHEY, CDR2 SVGAGI.

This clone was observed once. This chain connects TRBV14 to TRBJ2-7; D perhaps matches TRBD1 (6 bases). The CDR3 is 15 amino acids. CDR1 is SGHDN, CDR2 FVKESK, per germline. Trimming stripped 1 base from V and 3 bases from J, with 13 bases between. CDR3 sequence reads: CASSQGTVVIYEQYF. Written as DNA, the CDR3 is TGTGCCAGCAGCCAAGGGACAGTGGTGATCTACGAGCAGTACTTC. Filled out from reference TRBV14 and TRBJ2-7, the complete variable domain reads EAGVTQFPSHSVIEKGQTVTLRCDPISGHDNLYWYRRVMGKEIKFLLHFVKESKQDESGMPNNRFLAERTGGTYSTLKVQPAELEDSGVYFCASSQGTVVIYEQYFGPGTRLTVT.

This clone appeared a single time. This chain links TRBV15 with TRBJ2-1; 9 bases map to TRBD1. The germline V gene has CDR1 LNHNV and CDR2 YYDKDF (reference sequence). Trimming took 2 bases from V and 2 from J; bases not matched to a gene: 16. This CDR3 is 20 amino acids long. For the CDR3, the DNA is TGTGCCACCAGCAGAATAGCCGGGACAGGGCCCCCGGGACCCTACAATGAGCAGTTCTTC. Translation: CATSRIAGTGPPGPYNEQFF.

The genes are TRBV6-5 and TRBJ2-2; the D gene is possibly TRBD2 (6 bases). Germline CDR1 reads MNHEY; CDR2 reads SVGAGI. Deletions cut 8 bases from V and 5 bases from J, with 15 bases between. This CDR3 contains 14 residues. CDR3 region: CASGTRGRTGELFF. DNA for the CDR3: TGTGCCAGCGGAACTAGAGGGAGGACCGGGGAGCTGTTTTTT.

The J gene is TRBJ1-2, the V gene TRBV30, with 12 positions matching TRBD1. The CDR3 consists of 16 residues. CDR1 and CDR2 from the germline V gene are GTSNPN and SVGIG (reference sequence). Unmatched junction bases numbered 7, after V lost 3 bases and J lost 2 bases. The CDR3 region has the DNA TGTGCCTGGAGGGGGGCCGGGACAGGGGGCAACTATGGCTACACCTTC. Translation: CAWRGAGTGGNYGYTF.

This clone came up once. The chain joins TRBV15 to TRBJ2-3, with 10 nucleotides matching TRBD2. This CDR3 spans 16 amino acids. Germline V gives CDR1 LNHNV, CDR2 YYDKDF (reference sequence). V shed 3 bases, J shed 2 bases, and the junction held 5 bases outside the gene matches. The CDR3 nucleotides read TGTGCCACCAGCAGTCTAAGCGGGAGGGTCACAGATACGCAGTATTTT. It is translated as CATSSLSGRVTDTQYF.

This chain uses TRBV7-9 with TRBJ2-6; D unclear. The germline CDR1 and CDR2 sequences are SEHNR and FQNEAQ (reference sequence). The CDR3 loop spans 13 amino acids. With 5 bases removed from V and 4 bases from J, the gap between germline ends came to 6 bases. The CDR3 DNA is TGTGCCAGCAGCCTCGTGGGGGCCAACGTCCTGACTTTC. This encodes CASSLVGANVLTF.

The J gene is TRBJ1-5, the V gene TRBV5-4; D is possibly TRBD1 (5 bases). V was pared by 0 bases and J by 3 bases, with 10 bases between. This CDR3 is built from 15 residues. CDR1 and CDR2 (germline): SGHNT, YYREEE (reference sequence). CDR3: CASSLDGRANQPQHF. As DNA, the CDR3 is TGTGCCAGCAGCTTGGATGGCAGGGCCAATCAGCCCCAGCATTTT.

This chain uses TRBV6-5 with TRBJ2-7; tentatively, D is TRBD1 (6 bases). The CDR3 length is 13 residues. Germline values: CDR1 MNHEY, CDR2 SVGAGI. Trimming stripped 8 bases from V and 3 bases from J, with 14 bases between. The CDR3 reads CASYRGHGYEQYF. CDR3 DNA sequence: TGTGCCAGCTACCGGGGACACGGCTACGAGCAGTACTTC.

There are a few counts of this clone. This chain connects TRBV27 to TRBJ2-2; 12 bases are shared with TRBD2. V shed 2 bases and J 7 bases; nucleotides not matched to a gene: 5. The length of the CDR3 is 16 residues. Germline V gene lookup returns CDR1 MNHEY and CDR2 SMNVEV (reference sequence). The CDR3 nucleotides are TGTGCCAGCAGTTTACTGACTAGCGGGAGAAGCGGGGAGCTGTTTTTT. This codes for CASSLLTSGRSGELFF.

CDR3 in DNA: TGTGCCAGCACAAGCGGGACAGGTCGTAGCAATCAGCCCCAGCATTTT. Amino acids: CASTSGTGRSNQPQHF. The chain combines TRBV28 with TRBJ1-5, with TRBD1 matching over 8 bases. Germline CDR1 and CDR2: MDHEN and SYDVKM. The CDR3 is made up of 16 amino acids. V dropped 7 bases and J dropped 0; count of bases not matched to a gene: 8.

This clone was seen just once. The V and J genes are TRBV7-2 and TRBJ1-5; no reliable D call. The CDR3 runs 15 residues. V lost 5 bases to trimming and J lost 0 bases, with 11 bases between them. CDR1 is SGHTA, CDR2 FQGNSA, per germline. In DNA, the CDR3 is TGTGCCAGCAGCCAAGTCGGAGATAGCAATCAGCCCCAGCATTTT. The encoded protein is CASSQVGDSNQPQHF. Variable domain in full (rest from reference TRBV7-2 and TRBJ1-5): GAGVSQSPSNKVTEKGKDVELRCDPISGHTALYWYRQSLGQGLEFLIYFQGNSAPDKSGLPSDRFSAERTGGSVSTLTIQRTQQEDSAVYLCASSQVGDSNQPQHFGDGTRLSIL.

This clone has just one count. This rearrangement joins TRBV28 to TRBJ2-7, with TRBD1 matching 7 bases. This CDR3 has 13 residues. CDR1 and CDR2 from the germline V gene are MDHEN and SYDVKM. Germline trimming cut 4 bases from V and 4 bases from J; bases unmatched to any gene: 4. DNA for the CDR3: TGTGCCAGCAGTTGGATACAGGGGTACGAGCAGTACTTC. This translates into CASSWIQGYEQYF.

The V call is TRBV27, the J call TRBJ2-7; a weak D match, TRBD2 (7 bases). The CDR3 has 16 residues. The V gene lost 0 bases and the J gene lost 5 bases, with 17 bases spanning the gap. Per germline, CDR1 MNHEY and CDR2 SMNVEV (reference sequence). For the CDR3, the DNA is TGTGCCAGCAGTTTATCAAAAGGGAGGGGGGGGCACGAGCAGTACTTC. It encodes CASSLSKGRGGHEQYF.

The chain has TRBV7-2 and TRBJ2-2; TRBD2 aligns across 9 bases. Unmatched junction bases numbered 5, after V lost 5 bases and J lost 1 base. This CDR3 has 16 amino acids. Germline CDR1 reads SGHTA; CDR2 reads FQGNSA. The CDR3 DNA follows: TGTGCCAGCAGCCTGGATAGCGGGAGGAACACCGGGGAGCTGTTTTTT. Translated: CASSLDSGRNTGELFF. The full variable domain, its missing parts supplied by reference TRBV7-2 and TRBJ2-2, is GAGVSQSPSNKVTEKGKDVELRCDPISGHTALYWYRQSLGQGLEFLIYFQGNSAPDKSGLPSDRFSAERTGGSVSTLTIQRTQQEDSAVYLCASSLDSGRNTGELFFGEGSRLTVL.

As DNA, the CDR3 is TGTGCCAGCAGCTTAGATCCGGGATGGGGGCTAGCCAAAAACATTCAGTACTTC. This translates into CASSLDPGWGLAKNIQYF. V is TRBV11-3 and J is TRBJ2-4, with D possibly TRBD1 on 6 matching bases. Germline-derived CDR1 and CDR2 are SGHNT and YENEEA. This CDR3 is built from 18 residues. V dropped 0 bases and J dropped 0 bases, with 15 bases sitting between them.

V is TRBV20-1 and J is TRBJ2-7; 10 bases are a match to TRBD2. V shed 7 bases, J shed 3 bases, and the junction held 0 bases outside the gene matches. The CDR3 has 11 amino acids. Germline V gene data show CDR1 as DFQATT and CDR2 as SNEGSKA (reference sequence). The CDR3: CSGTSGYEQYF. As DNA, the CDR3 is TGCAGTGGGACTAGCGGCTACGAGCAGTACTTC.